The 4 T cell receptor beta chains given below trace back to one sample, sequenced in a study of cytomegalovirus exposure and HLA in healthy donors. The PCR used 60 Vbeta and 13 Jbeta primers. Clones were sequenced by immunoSEQ multiplex PCR, and TCRdb holds only the in-frame ones, with some missing. Of about 83,000 clones listed, more than 70% are singletons. Material for sequencing was PBMCs. The source is a man aged 55-75 years in good health and CMV-seronegative.

This clone has only one observation. The chain links TRBV6-5 to TRBJ1-6; D may be TRBD1 (6 bases). Germline lookup yields CDR1 MNHEY and CDR2 SVGAGI. This CDR3 has 12 amino acids. V was cut by 8 bases and J by 7 bases, with 9 bases left in between. The CDR3, as DNA: TGTGCCAGCCGGACAGCCAATTCACCCCTCCACTTT. Protein sequence: CASRTANSPLHF.

The V call is TRBV30, the J call TRBJ2-2; no reliable D call. With 5 bases removed from V and 3 bases from J, the gap between germline ends came to 10 bases. The germline V gene encodes CDR1 GTSNPN and CDR2 SVGIG (reference sequence). There are 13 residues in the CDR3. CDR3 DNA: TGTGCCTGGGCCCCCCAGGACACCGGGGAGCTGTTTTTT. It codes for CAWAPQDTGELFF.

The chain joins TRBV30 to TRBJ1-4; TRBD1 matches at 9 bases. V was clipped by 3 bases and J by 0 bases; unmatched bases: 5. Germline V lookup: CDR1 GTSNPN, CDR2 SVGIG (reference sequence). This CDR3 is built from 16 residues. CDR3 bases: TGTGCCTGGAGCCTCGGACAGGGGACAACTAATGAAAAACTGTTTTTT. It yields the protein CAWSLGQGTTNEKLFF. Variable domain in full (rest from reference TRBV30 and TRBJ1-4): SQTIHQWPATLVQPVGSPLSLECTVEGTSNPNLYWYRQAAGRGLQLLFYSVGIGQISSEVPQNLSASRPQDRQFILSSKKLLLSDSGFYLCAWSLGQGTTNEKLFFGSGTQLSVL.

This clone was seen only a few times. J is TRBJ1-1 and V is TRBV5-1; 10 bases map to TRBD1. V trimming: 0 bases; J trimming: 1 base; junction bases outside the gene matches: 0. Germline lookup yields CDR1 SGHRS and CDR2 YFSETQ. The CDR3 length is 15 residues. Written as DNA, the CDR3 is TGCGCCAGCAGCTTGGGACAGGGGGCGAACACTGAAGCTTTCTTT. Translation: CASSLGQGANTEAFF.